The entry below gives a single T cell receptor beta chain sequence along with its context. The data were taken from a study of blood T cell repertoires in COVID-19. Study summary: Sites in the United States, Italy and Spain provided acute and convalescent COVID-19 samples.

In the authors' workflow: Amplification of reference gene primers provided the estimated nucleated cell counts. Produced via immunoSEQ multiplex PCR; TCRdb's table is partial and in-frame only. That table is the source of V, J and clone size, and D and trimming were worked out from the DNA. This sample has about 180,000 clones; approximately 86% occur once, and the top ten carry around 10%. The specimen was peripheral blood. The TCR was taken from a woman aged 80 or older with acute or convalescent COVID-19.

The CDR3 reads CASSYRERSHEQYF. The DNA of the CDR3 is TGTGCCAGCAGTTATCGTGAGCGTTCGCACGAGCAGTACTTC. J is TRBJ2-7 and V is TRBV6-5; D gene unclear. CDR1 is MNHEY and CDR2 is SVGAGI in the germline V gene. Trimming removed 3 bases from V and 5 bases from J, with 14 bases in between. CDR3 length: 14 residues.